The 8 T cell receptor beta chains below all came from one sample that was sequenced in a study of shared T cell receptors in the human thymus. The table came from immunoSEQ multiplex PCR; TCRdb's copy has only in-frame clones and leaves some out. The data show approximately 580,000 clones, 78% seen once. The data were also submitted as part of a second study, on human thymus T cells.

Source material: thymocytes. These TCRs come from a boy under two years old with a congenital heart defect.

The gene calls are TRBV4-1 and TRBJ1-1; 9 bases fit TRBD1. CDR3 size: 14 residues. Germline V gives CDR1 MGHRA, CDR2 YSYEKL. V lost 7 bases, J lost 1 base, and 4 bases stayed unmatched. The CDR3 DNA follows: TGCGCCAGCAAAACAGGGGGCGCGAACACTGAAGCTTTCTTT. It codes for CASKTGGANTEAFF.

This chain joins TRBV5-4 and TRBJ1-2; 11 bases agree with TRBD1. Germline loops: CDR1 SGHNT, CDR2 YYREEE (reference sequence). Trimming took 5 bases from V and 8 from J; bases not matched to a gene: 11. The CDR3 spans 15 residues. CDR3 coding DNA: TGTGCCAGCAGGGACAGGGGGCGCAGGCCAGAGGGCTACACCTTC. Translating gives CASRDRGRRPEGYTF. The variable domain in full, completed from reference TRBV5-4 and TRBJ1-2, reads ETGVTQSPTHLIKTRGQQVTLRCSSQSGHNTVSWYQQALGQGPQFIFQYYREEENGRGNFPPRFSGLQFPNYSSELNVNALELDDSALYLCASRDRGRRPEGYTFGSGTRLTVV.

This chain joins TRBV2 and TRBJ1-2, with a tentative D call TRBD1 (5 bases). In germline, CDR1 is SNHLY, CDR2 FYNNEI. V lost 0 bases, J lost 6 bases, and 11 bases lay in between. This CDR3 is built from 14 residues. CDR3: CASSEAGRVDGYTF. CDR3 DNA: TGTGCCAGCAGTGAAGCGGGCAGGGTCGATGGCTACACCTTC. Based on the CDR3 plus reference TRBV2 and TRBJ1-2, the full variable domain is EPEVTQTPSHQVTQMGQEVILRCVPISNHLYFYWYRQILGQKVEFLVSFYNNEISEKSEIFDDQFSVERPDGSNFTLKIRSTKLEDSAMYFCASSEAGRVDGYTFGSGTRLTVV.

The rearrangement uses TRBV7-8 and TRBJ2-1, with D perhaps TRBD2 (5 bases). CDR1 is SGHVS, CDR2 FQNEAQ, per germline. The CDR3 spans 16 residues. V gave up 5 bases and J gave up 4 bases, with 18 bases separating them. The CDR3 loop is CASSAMVASRYNEQFF. CDR3 bases: TGTGCCAGCAGCGCCATGGTGGCTAGCCGTTACAATGAGCAGTTCTTC.

V and J are TRBV5-4 and TRBJ2-7; 13 bases agree with TRBD2. Germline assignment: CDR1 SGHNT and CDR2 YYREEE (reference sequence). The CDR3 runs 19 residues. V shed 0 bases and J 0 bases; nucleotides not matched to a gene: 9. The chain's CDR3 is CASSLAGTSGTLSSYEQYF. DNA of the CDR3: TGTGCCAGCAGCTTGGCCGGGACTAGCGGGACCCTCAGCTCCTACGAGCAGTACTTC.

About this clone: Mismatch with germline at one junction end may stem from a read error. The chain joins TRBV28 to TRBJ2-6; possible D gene TRBD1, 5 bases. The CDR3 is 15 residues long. In germline, CDR1 is MDHEN, CDR2 SYDVKM. The CDR3 is CASSLSTSGANVPTF. Written as DNA, the CDR3 is TGTGCCAGCAGTTTATCCACCTCTGGGGCCAACGTCCCGACTTTC.

This clone was seen once. The chain employs TRBV29-1 and TRBJ2-5, with TRBD1 identical over 8 bases. V dropped 7 bases and J dropped 2; count of bases not matched to a gene: 3. The CDR3 consists of 12 residues. Germline V gene lookup returns CDR1 SQVTM and CDR2 ANQGSEA. The CDR3 bases are TGCAGCGCCGGGGACAGGCAAGAGACCCAGTACTTC. Translating it yields CSAGDRQETQYF. The variable domain in full, completed from reference TRBV29-1 and TRBJ2-5, reads SAVISQKPSRDICQRGTSLTIQCQVDSQVTMMFWYRQQPGQSLTLIATANQGSEATYESGFVIDKFPISRPNLTFSTLTVSNMSPEDSSIYLCSAGDRQETQYFGPGTRLLVL.

This rearrangement joins TRBV27 to TRBJ2-7, with 12 bases matching TRBD2. The germline V gene has CDR1 MNHEY and CDR2 SMNVEV (reference sequence). After removal of 5 bases from V and 4 bases from J, the junction contained 9 bases not matched to a gene. CDR3 size: 16 residues. The chain's CDR3 is CASSARTSGIGYEQYF. The CDR3 DNA sequence: TGTGCCAGCAGTGCCAGGACTAGCGGGATAGGTTACGAGCAGTACTTC.